This T cell receptor beta chain was identified in a study of kidney transplant recipient with SARS-CoV-2 infection. Each CDR3 protein is one row after TCRdb ran MiXCR on the reads. The repertoire holds under 250,000 distinct CDR3 sequences, with 29% as singletons. In regard to this clonotype: Mismatch with germline at one junction end may stem from a read error.

Germline V gives CDR1 WSHSY, CDR2 SAAADI. The CDR3 spans 13 residues. The chain has TRBV10-2 and TRBJ1-4, with TRBD1 as a possible D gene (5 bases). This sequence was found in a male patient younger than 45 who had COVID-19 and was a kidney transplant recipient. Some T cells may be the graft donor's. The specimen comprised a blood sample, sampled at baseline and on approximately day 120 from a kidney transplant recipient. Here the CDR3 reads CASTGHLIEKLFF. CDR3 DNA sequence: TGCGCCAGCACAGGGCATCTTATTGAAAAGCTGTTTTTT.